One and the same sample provided the 3 T cell receptor beta chains below, sequenced in a study of CD8 T cells in ankylosing spondylitis. Points from the study as a whole: Blood of patients with ankylosing spondylitis appeared to be characterized by a TCR beta motif of roughly eight highly homologous variants.

TCRdb ran MiXCR on the 5' RACE reads and lists one entry per CDR3 protein. Here the sample spans around 130,000 distinct CDR3 sequences, 17% being singletons. Their recognized antigens are unknown. Sequencing used blood, either unsorted or a sorted T cell fraction (not recorded which). The receptors stem from a male donor with ankylosing spondylitis.

The table lists this clonotype with a few counts. This rearrangement joins TRBV7-2 to TRBJ2-7; TRBD1 matches 7 bases. CDR3 length equals 17 residues. Looked up from germline, CDR1 is SGHTA and CDR2 is FQGNSA. V shed 4 bases and J 5 bases; nucleotides not matched to a gene: 17. The CDR3 sequence: CASSSRDSGNLVHEQYF. In DNA form, the CDR3 reads TGTGCCAGCAGCTCCCGGGACAGTGGAAACCTTGTGCACGAGCAGTACTTC.

This clonotype was detected a few times. The chain combines TRBV27 with TRBJ2-7, with 9 bases identical to TRBD2. J gave up 0 bases and V 3 bases, and 3 bases lay outside the gene matches. Germline CDR1 reads MNHEY; CDR2 reads SMNVEV (reference sequence). CDR3 length: 15 residues. CDR3 nucleotides: TGTGCCAGCAGTTTTTTTAGCGGGAGCTCCTACGAGCAGTACTTC. Its protein product is CASSFFSGSSYEQYF.

This sequence joins TRBV5-6 and TRBJ2-1; 7 nucleotides match TRBD2. CDR1 SGHDT and CDR2 YYEEEE come from the germline V gene. With V trimmed by 2 bases and J by 6 bases, 2 bases remained unmatched. This CDR3 has 13 amino acids. The CDR3 spells CASSFGLGNEQFF. The CDR3 nucleotides are TGTGCCAGCAGCTTTGGACTAGGCAATGAGCAGTTCTTC.